This is a list of T cell receptor beta chains from one sample in a study of blood T cell repertoires in COVID-19. The protocol was immunoSEQ multiplex PCR, while the TCRdb copy is restricted to in-frame clones and leaves out a portion. The repertoire consists of about 240,000 clones, with roughly 91% occurring once and the leading ten covering around 0.9%. Sequencing was done on a sample of peripheral blood. These receptors all come from a man aged 25-45 years with COVID-19, enrolled during active disease. Both conserved end residues are part of each CDR3. A D gene is named only where the DNA matches it firmly. For some rows the clone size is stated as once, few or many, or as a class when expanded; others skip it.

CDR3aa: CASSQEWAGGNNEQFF
d_gene: TRBD2
abundance: once
v_gene: TRBV4-1
j_gene: TRBJ2-1

CDR3aa: CASSPSRDNHSGNTIYF
d_gene: NA
abundance: few
v_gene: TRBV18
j_gene: TRBJ1-3

CDR3aa: CASSPGLGEGAEAFF
d_gene: NA
abundance: NA
v_gene: TRBV7-6
j_gene: TRBJ1-1

CDR3aa: CASSLERGANTGELFF
d_gene: TRBD2
abundance: NA
v_gene: TRBV5-1
j_gene: TRBJ2-2

CDR3aa: CASSDSSGALYNEQFF
d_gene: TRBD2
abundance: NA
v_gene: TRBV6-4
j_gene: TRBJ2-1

CDR3aa: CASSYSGGNYGYTF
d_gene: NA
abundance: NA
v_gene: TRBV6-5
j_gene: TRBJ1-2

CDR3aa: CASSLGLGRGQPQHF
d_gene: NA
abundance: NA
v_gene: TRBV5-1
j_gene: TRBJ1-5

CDR3aa: CASTPSGGRETQYF
d_gene: TRBD1
abundance: once
v_gene: TRBV6-5
j_gene: TRBJ2-5

CDR3aa: CASSKGLANLNEQFF
d_gene: TRBD2
abundance: NA
v_gene: TRBV6-5
j_gene: TRBJ2-1

CDR3aa: CASSLASGGYDEQFF
d_gene: TRBD2
abundance: NA
v_gene: TRBV3-1/TRBV3-2
j_gene: TRBJ2-1